The 8 T cell receptor beta chains in this list originate from one sample, sequenced in a study of T cell repertoires in cytomegalovirus infection. Their cognate antigens are unknown. TCRdb reprocessed the reads with MiXCR, giving one entry per CDR3 protein. This table has 35,000 to 55,000 distinct CDR3 sequences, roughly 19% appearing once. The sample was CD8+ T cells from cultured PBMCs, taken from culture after CMV antigen stimulation. The receptors stem from a human donor in good health (CMV status not recorded). Some clones in this sample may be carry-over from other donors' samples.

The rearrangement joins TRBV29-1 to TRBJ2-7; 8 nucleotides agree with TRBD1. Germline assignment: CDR1 SQVTM and CDR2 ANQGSEA. The J segment lost 4 bases and the V segment lost 7 bases, leaving 12 bases of the junction unmatched. There are 14 residues in the CDR3. CDR3 coding DNA: TGCAGCGCCTACATTGCAGGGGGCGGGTACGAGCAGTACTTC. Translated, it gives CSAYIAGGGYEQYF.

This clonotype has at least ten counts. The CDR3 DNA sequence: TGCGCCAGCAGCCAAGATCCGGGAGGGACGGGGACTGAAGCTTTCTTT. Its translation: CASSQDPGGTGTEAFF. V gene TRBV4-1 combines with J gene TRBJ1-1; D may be TRBD1 (5 bases). Per germline, CDR1 MGHRA and CDR2 YSYEKL. The germline V and J ends were trimmed by 0 bases and 5 bases, with 16 bases remaining between them. The CDR3 is 16 amino acids.

Ten or more counts support this clonotype. The CDR3 DNA follows: TGCGCCAGCAGCCAAGATTTAAAGGGGGGATACACCGGGGAGCTGTTTTTT. Amino acid sequence: CASSQDLKGGYTGELFF. The rearrangement uses TRBV4-3 and TRBJ2-2; D may correspond to TRBD1 or TRBD2 (6 bases each). This CDR3 has 17 amino acids. Trimming took off 0 bases at V and 3 bases at J, with 14 bases between the two ends. Germline CDR1 LGHNA, CDR2 YSLEER.

This clonotype showed up just a few times. The chain recombines TRBV27 with TRBJ2-7, with D perhaps given as TRBD1 or TRBD2 (6 bases each). V dropped 6 bases and J dropped 2 bases, with 14 bases sitting between them. The CDR3 is 14 residues long. The germline V gene encodes CDR1 MNHEY and CDR2 SMNVEV (reference sequence). CDR3 protein: CASSPGAITYEQYF. The CDR3 DNA reads TGTGCCAGCAGCCCGGGGGCTATTACCTACGAGCAGTACTTC.

This clonotype occurred a few times. The chain has TRBV27 and TRBJ1-1; possibly TRBD1 for D (6 bases). CDR3 length: 12 amino acids. V lost 3 bases to trimming and J lost 9 bases, with 11 bases between them. The germline gives CDR1 MNHEY, CDR2 SMNVEV (reference sequence). The CDR3 loop is CASSLGGGQAFF. The DNA of the CDR3 is TGTGCCAGCAGTTTGGGAGGGGGACAAGCTTTCTTT.

This clonotype came up many times. The chain has TRBV5-6 and TRBJ1-1, with 7 nucleotides matching TRBD1. Trimming cost V 3 bases and J 3 bases; bases outside gene matches: 2. This CDR3 has 13 residues. CDR1 is SGHDT, CDR2 YYEEEE, per germline. The CDR3 region has the DNA TGTGCCAGCAGCTCGACAGGGTACACTGAAGCTTTCTTT. As protein: CASSSTGYTEAFF.

In its sample, this clonotype was seen a few times. The chain links TRBV4-2 to TRBJ1-2; 9 bases map to TRBD1. The CDR3 is 13 residues long. Germline CDR1 and CDR2: LGHNA and YNFKEQ. The V and J ends lost 1 base and 6 bases, in that order; junction bases with no gene match: 0. The CDR3 sequence: CASSQGTGDGYTF. In DNA, the CDR3 is TGTGCCAGCAGCCAAGGGACAGGGGATGGCTACACCTTC.

A few counts support this clonotype. The CDR3 sequence: CSARVLTGNEQFF. CDR3 nucleotides: TGCAGTGCTAGAGTTCTTACGGGCAATGAGCAGTTCTTC. J is TRBJ2-1 and V is TRBV20-1, with D hard to call. Germline-derived CDR1 and CDR2 are DFQATT and SNEGSKA (reference sequence). The V end was cut by 1 base, the J end by 6 bases, with 10 bases between. The CDR3 extends over 13 amino acids.